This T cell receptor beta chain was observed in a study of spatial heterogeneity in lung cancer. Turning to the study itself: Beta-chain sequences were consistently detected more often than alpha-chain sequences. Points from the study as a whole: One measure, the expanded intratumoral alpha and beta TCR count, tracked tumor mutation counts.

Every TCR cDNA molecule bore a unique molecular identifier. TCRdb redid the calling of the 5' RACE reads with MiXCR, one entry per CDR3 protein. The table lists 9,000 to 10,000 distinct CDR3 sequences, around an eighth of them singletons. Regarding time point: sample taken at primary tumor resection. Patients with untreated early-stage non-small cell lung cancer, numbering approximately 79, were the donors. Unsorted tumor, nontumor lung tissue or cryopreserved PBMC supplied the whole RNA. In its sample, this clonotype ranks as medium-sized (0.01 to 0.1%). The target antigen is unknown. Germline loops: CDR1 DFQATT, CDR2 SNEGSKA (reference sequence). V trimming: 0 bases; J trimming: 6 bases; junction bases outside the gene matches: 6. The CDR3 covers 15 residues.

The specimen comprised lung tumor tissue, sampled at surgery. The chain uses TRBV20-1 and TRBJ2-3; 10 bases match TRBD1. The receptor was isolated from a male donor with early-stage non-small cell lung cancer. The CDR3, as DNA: TGCAGTGCTAGAGATGGGGACAGGGGTTCGGATACGCAGTATTTT. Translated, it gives CSARDGDRGSDTQYF.